These 30 T cell receptor beta chains originate from one sample sequenced in a study of low-dose radiotherapy and immunotherapy resistance in tumors. Sample time point: before trial treatment. First-strand cDNA relied on TRAV- and TRBV-specific primers spanning alpha and beta chains. Both a constant-region primer and a V-primer adapter served to amplify TCRs across 15 to 20 PCR cycles. TCRdb processed the reads anew with MiXCR; each CDR3 protein has one entry. The sample records around 99,000 distinct CDR3 sequences, under 10% being singletons. The sequencing here drew on PBMCs, taken before treatment. The receptors originated from a male donor with prostate cancer.

Many counts were recorded for this clonotype. The J gene is TRBJ2-3, the V gene TRBV5-1; 10 bases fit TRBD2. With V trimmed by 4 bases and J by 4 bases, 9 bases remained unmatched. This CDR3 has 16 amino acids. Per the germline V gene, CDR1 is SGHRS and CDR2 is YFSETQ. CDR3 nucleotide sequence: TGCGCCAGCAGCGCACTAGCGGGGACAAACGCAGATACGCAGTATTTT. Its protein is CASSALAGTNADTQYF.

This clonotype was recorded at least ten times. This chain links TRBV27 with TRBJ1-1; 7 bases are a match to TRBD1. Germline CDR1 and CDR2: MNHEY and SMNVEV (reference sequence). CDR3 length equals 16 residues. J lost 5 bases, V lost 3 bases, and 12 bases had no gene match. The CDR3 nucleotides are TGTGCCAGCAGTTTGGGGGCAGGGGGAGTAAGTACTGAAGCTTTCTTT. Translation gives CASSLGAGGVSTEAFF.

This clonotype was seen ten or more times. The genes are TRBV5-1 and TRBJ1-1; D is unclear. Deletions cut 3 bases from V and 0 bases from J, with 15 bases between. The CDR3 is made up of 16 amino acids. Germline V gene sequence: CDR1 SGHRS, CDR2 YFSETQ. In DNA form, the CDR3 reads TGCGCCAGCAGCTATCTCGGCATTCAGATGAACACTGAAGCTTTCTTT. Protein: CASSYLGIQMNTEAFF.

This clonotype came up many times. The chain couples TRBV18 to TRBJ2-5; D might be TRBD2 (6 bases). Germline CDR1 reads KGHSH; CDR2 reads LQKENI. This CDR3 region has 13 residues. Trimming left V 3 bases short and J 3 bases short, with 8 bases between. The CDR3 DNA reads TGTGCCAGCTCACCCGGGAGCAAAGAGACCCAGTACTTC. Its protein product is CASSPGSKETQYF.

This clonotype has only a few counts. This chain connects TRBV28 to TRBJ1-2, with D tentatively TRBD1 (6 bases). The CDR3 is 13 amino acids. Germline CDR1 reads MDHEN; CDR2 reads SYDVKM. V lost 3 bases and J 6 bases, leaving 11 bases between the germline ends. CDR3 residues: CASSFRGANGYTF. The CDR3 nucleotides are TGTGCCAGCAGTTTTAGGGGGGCGAATGGCTACACCTTC.

At least ten counts were recorded for this clonotype. The V gene is TRBV19, the J gene TRBJ2-5; D perhaps matches TRBD1 (6 bases). The CDR3 totals 14 residues. From germline, CDR1 is LNHDA and CDR2 SQIVND (reference sequence). Trimming shortened V by 4 bases and J by 7 bases, and 16 bases separated the two germline ends. The CDR3 DNA follows: TGTGCCAGTAGTACCCAAACAGGGTTTGGGACCCAGTACTTC. Translation: CASSTQTGFGTQYF.

The chain joins TRBV20-1 to TRBJ2-2; perhaps TRBD2 as D (6 bases). CDR1 DFQATT and CDR2 SNEGSKA come from the germline V gene (reference sequence). CDR3 length equals 12 residues. V lost 7 bases, J lost 2 bases, and 8 bases lay in between. This chain's CDR3 is CSGGVNTGELFF. Here the CDR3 DNA reads TGCAGTGGCGGGGTTAACACCGGGGAGCTGTTTTTT.

As regards this clonotype: A much larger clonotype is one base distant, so this may be a read error. J is TRBJ1-2 and V is TRBV7-2, with 10 bases matching TRBD1. The germline V gene has CDR1 SGHTA and CDR2 FQGNSA. V dropped 7 bases and J dropped 5; count of bases not matched to a gene: 10. This CDR3 spans 15 amino acids. The CDR3 region is CASTSPGQGMYGYTF. The CDR3 DNA reads as TGTGCCAGCACTTCGCCGGGACAGGGGATGTATGGCTACACCTTC.

This clonotype was seen just once. The rearrangement links TRBV6-8 to TRBJ2-5; no clear D. The CDR3 runs 15 residues. Germline values: CDR1 MNHGY, CDR2 SAAAGT. V lost 5 bases, J lost 5 bases, and 18 bases lay in between. The CDR3 sequence: CASSEDGTLRETQYF. The CDR3 DNA sequence: TGTGCCAGCAGTGAAGATGGTACATTGAGGGAGACCCAGTACTTC.

This clonotype was counted many times. The V gene is TRBV5-1, the J gene TRBJ2-2; no clear D. The germline V gene has CDR1 SGHRS and CDR2 YFSETQ. Trimming pared 0 bases from V and 3 bases from J, leaving 6 bases between. The CDR3 sequence is 14 residues long. The CDR3: CASSLETYTGELFF. DNA of the CDR3: TGCGCCAGCAGCTTGGAGACGTACACCGGGGAGCTGTTTTTT.

This clonotype appeared many times. V and J are TRBV5-5 and TRBJ2-3; 8 nucleotides match TRBD2. The CDR3 totals 15 residues. CDR1 is SGHKS and CDR2 is YYEKEE in the germline V gene (reference sequence). V shed 0 bases and J 4 bases; nucleotides not matched to a gene: 4. CDR3 sequence: CASSLGGRSSDTQYF. The CDR3 bases are TGTGCCAGCAGCTTGGGCGGGAGGAGCTCAGATACGCAGTATTTT.

The rearrangement uses TRBV10-3 and TRBJ2-1; TRBD2 agrees at 8 bases. V lost 6 bases and J lost 8; bases outside the gene matches: 18. The CDR3 is made up of 17 amino acids. The germline CDR1 and CDR2 sequences are ENHRY and SYGVKD. CDR3 coding DNA: TGTGCCATCAGCGATGGATTAGCGGGAAGCCGTGGCGATGAGCAGTTCTTC. This encodes CAISDGLAGSRGDEQFF.

This clonotype came up many times. This sequence joins TRBV6-5 and TRBJ2-7; 8 nucleotides align to TRBD2. Germline V gives CDR1 MNHEY, CDR2 SVGAGI. CDR3 length equals 16 residues. Losses at the gene ends were 0 bases for V and 5 bases for J; bases not matched to a gene: 9. As DNA, the CDR3 is TGTGCCAGCAGTTACTCGATTGTGGGACTAGATGACGAGCAGTACTTC. Translated: CASSYSIVGLDDEQYF.

This clonotype came up many times. J is TRBJ2-5 and V is TRBV4-1, with 7 bases lining up with TRBD2. Germline CDR1 and CDR2: MGHRA and YSYEKL. This CDR3 comprises 16 residues. V dropped 6 bases and J dropped 2; count of bases not matched to a gene: 12. CDR3 in amino acids: CASRPHLSSGQETQYF. The CDR3 DNA reads as TGCGCCAGCAGGCCCCACCTCTCTAGCGGACAAGAGACCCAGTACTTC.

The chain couples TRBV5-6 to TRBJ2-5, with TRBD1 identical over 9 bases. The germline V gene encodes CDR1 SGHDT and CDR2 YYEEEE. The CDR3 consists of 14 residues. After removal of 5 bases from V and 5 bases from J, the junction contained 7 bases not matched to a gene. The chain's CDR3 is CASRGQGIGETQYF. The CDR3 DNA follows: TGTGCCAGCAGAGGACAGGGGATCGGGGAGACCCAGTACTTC.

This clonotype showed up many times. The chain's CDR3 is CASSQALRRGRTYNEQFF. DNA of the CDR3: TGTGCCAGCAGCCAGGCCCTTAGGCGCGGGAGGACTTACAATGAGCAGTTCTTC. The chain links TRBV14 to TRBJ2-1, with 8 bases identical to TRBD2. V lost 3 bases and J lost 4; bases outside the gene matches: 14. This CDR3 is 18 amino acids long. Germline CDR1 is SGHDN and CDR2 is FVKESK.

This clonotype was detected many times. The rearrangement uses TRBV7-2 and TRBJ2-3; TRBD2 aligns across 8 bases. From germline, CDR1 is SGHTA and CDR2 FQGNSA. The CDR3 has 19 amino acids. V lost 1 base to trimming and J lost 0 bases; unmatched junction nucleotides: 12. The DNA for the CDR3 is TGTGCCAGCAGCTTAGTTCCAGCTAGCGGGCGATCTAGCACAGATACGCAGTATTTT. Amino acid sequence: CASSLVPASGRSSTDTQYF.

This clonotype was recorded many times. The chain has TRBV4-2 and TRBJ2-7; no clear D. With 0 bases removed from V and 2 bases from J, the gap between germline ends came to 17 bases. This CDR3 has 17 amino acids. Germline V gene sequence: CDR1 LGHNA, CDR2 YNFKEQ. CDR3 sequence: CASSQEHVALTTYEQYF. CDR3 nucleotides: TGTGCCAGCAGCCAAGAGCACGTAGCACTTACTACCTACGAGCAGTACTTC.

This clonotype was recorded at least ten times. The chain combines TRBV4-2 with TRBJ2-3; 8 nucleotides line up with TRBD2. This CDR3 has 17 amino acids. Germline trimming cut 2 bases from V and 2 bases from J; bases unmatched to any gene: 9. Germline CDR1 reads LGHNA; CDR2 reads YNFKEQ. Here the CDR3 reads CASSQLGTSGITDTQYF. CDR3 nucleotide sequence: TGTGCCAGCAGCCAACTGGGAACTAGCGGAATCACAGATACGCAGTATTTT.

This clonotype was counted at least ten times. The gene calls are TRBV19 and TRBJ2-2; weak D call: TRBD2 (6 bases). CDR1 and CDR2 from the germline V gene are LNHDA and SQIVND (reference sequence). V lost 3 bases and J lost 4, with 12 bases in between. This CDR3 has 15 amino acids. CDR3 loop: CASSIWEAVTGELFF. The CDR3 DNA reads as TGTGCCAGTAGTATCTGGGAGGCGGTCACCGGGGAGCTGTTTTTT.

In its sample, this clonotype was seen many times. The rearrangement joins TRBV3-1 to TRBJ1-1; D not certain. Germline CDR1 LGHDT, CDR2 YNNKEL (reference sequence). Between the trimmed V and J ends, which lost 0 bases and 0 bases, there was a span of 8 bases. The CDR3 consists of 15 residues. Written as DNA, the CDR3 is TGTGCCAGCAGCCAAGATTTGCTGATGAACACTGAAGCTTTCTTT. Residues: CASSQDLLMNTEAFF. Together with reference TRBV3-1 and TRBJ1-1, the CDR3 gives the full variable domain: DTAVSQTPKYLVTQMGNDKSIKCEQNLGHDTMYWYKQDSKKFLKIMFSYNNKELIINETVPNRFSPKSPDKAHLNLHINSLELGDSAVYFCASSQDLLMNTEAFFGQGTRLTVV.

This clonotype was detected only a few times. V and J are TRBV10-3 and TRBJ2-6, with 12 bases lining up with TRBD1. The V segment lost 8 bases and the J segment 3 bases; nucleotides outside the gene matches: 5. This CDR3 has 16 amino acids. Germline values: CDR1 ENHRY, CDR2 SYGVKD. CDR3 in DNA: TGTGCCATCTGGGGACAGGGGGCTCGTGGGGCCAACGTCCTGACTTTC. This gives the protein CAIWGQGARGANVLTF.

This clonotype has a count of ten or more. The rearrangement uses TRBV11-3 and TRBJ2-2, with 12 bases aligning to TRBD2. V lost 3 bases to trimming and J lost 6 bases; unmatched junction nucleotides: 2. This CDR3 comprises 15 residues. CDR1 is SGHNT and CDR2 is YENEEA in the germline V gene. Written as DNA, the CDR3 is TGTGCCAGCAGCTTGACTAGCGGGAGAGCCGGGGAGCTGTTTTTT. This codes for CASSLTSGRAGELFF.

This clonotype was observed many times. The chain is built from TRBV6-2 or TRBV6-3 and TRBJ2-7; 15 bases align to TRBD2. V lost 6 bases, J lost 6 bases, and 6 bases stayed unmatched. The germline gives CDR1 MNHEY, CDR2 SVGEGT. There are 15 residues in the CDR3. CDR3 residues: CASRGLAGGPPEQYF. CDR3 DNA: TGTGCCAGCAGAGGACTAGCGGGAGGGCCCCCCGAGCAGTACTTC.

This clonotype was picked up many times. The rearrangement joins TRBV19 to TRBJ2-1; D assignment may be TRBD1 or TRBD2 (6 bases each). The CDR3 totals 14 residues. The V gene's germline CDR1 is LNHDA and CDR2 SQIVND (reference sequence). The germline V and J ends were trimmed by 6 bases and 7 bases, with 16 bases remaining between them. The CDR3 sequence is CASRWSGGHNEQFF. CDR3 sequence (DNA): TGTGCCAGTAGATGGAGTGGGGGGCATAATGAGCAGTTCTTC.

This clonotype appeared many times. The chain couples TRBV7-9 to TRBJ2-3; the D is unclear. V lost 1 base to trimming and J lost 4 bases, with 12 bases between them. CDR1 SEHNR and CDR2 FQNEAQ come from the germline V gene (reference sequence). CDR3 length: 15 residues. In DNA form, the CDR3 reads TGTGCCAGCAGCTTAGGAGTGTCCCGCCCAGATACGCAGTATTTT. It is translated as CASSLGVSRPDTQYF.

The sample holds a few counts of this clonotype. The chain joins TRBV7-6 to TRBJ1-2; unclear D gene. Trimming left V 4 bases short and J 5 bases short, with 11 bases between. Germline V CDR1 and CDR2: SGHVS, FNYEAQ. This CDR3 has 13 amino acids. CDR3 amino acids: CASSSGRTYGYTF. In nucleotides, the CDR3 is TGTGCCAGCAGCTCTGGACGGACTTATGGCTACACCTTC.

This clonotype came up many times. This chain links TRBV4-3 with TRBJ2-7, with D possibly being TRBD1 (6 bases). The germline gives CDR1 LGHNA, CDR2 YSLEER. The CDR3 is made up of 17 amino acids. V was cut by 0 bases and J by 2 bases, with 17 bases left in between. The CDR3 protein is CASSQESTGHPPYEQYF. In DNA form, the CDR3 reads TGCGCCAGCAGCCAAGAAAGTACGGGACATCCTCCCTACGAGCAGTACTTC.

Many counts were recorded for this clonotype. CDR3 sequence (DNA): TGTGCCAGCAGTGAAGCGGGGGGCAGGTACCAAGAGACCCAGTACTTC. It yields the protein CASSEAGGRYQETQYF. This chain uses TRBV2 with TRBJ2-5; D tentatively fits TRBD1 or TRBD2 (6 bases each). Trimming stripped 0 bases from V and 0 bases from J, with 11 bases between. The CDR3 totals 16 residues. The germline V gene has CDR1 SNHLY and CDR2 FYNNEI.

This clonotype showed up many times. The chain links TRBV7-2 to TRBJ2-1; D is perhaps TRBD2 (6 bases). V lost 1 base and J 0 bases, leaving 10 bases between the germline ends. CDR1 SGHTA and CDR2 FQGNSA come from the germline V gene. This CDR3 contains 16 residues. The chain's CDR3 is CASSLVAGNSYNEQFF. CDR3 sequence (DNA): TGTGCCAGCAGCTTAGTTGCGGGGAACTCCTACAATGAGCAGTTCTTC.